The entry below gives a single T cell receptor beta chain sequence along with its context. Other DNA variants within this sample encode the same CDR3. The entry originates in a study of cytomegalovirus exposure and HLA in healthy donors. PCR primers comprised 60 Vbeta and 13 Jbeta primers. This table comes from immunoSEQ multiplex PCR, and its TCRdb copy is limited to in-frame clones, with some not included. The sample includes some 110,000 clones, roughly four fifths seen only once; the top ten take over 20%. Germline CDR1 SGHRS, CDR2 YFSETQ. V lost 0 bases to trimming and J lost 5 bases, with 5 bases between them. The CDR3 has 12 residues.

The chain links TRBV5-1 to TRBJ2-5; D not resolved. This TCR came from a man aged 25 to 45 in good health and CMV-seropositive. The source material was PBMCs. The CDR3 DNA is TGCGCCAGCAGCTTGGCCGGGGAGACCCAGTACTTC. Its protein is CASSLAGETQYF.